At least ten counts were recorded for the clone carrying this TCR beta chain. Its antigen is not identified. The sample comes from a study of T cells after yellow fever vaccination. The CDR3 is 13 residues long. The V gene's germline CDR1 is SGHTA and CDR2 FQGNSA. V was pared by 5 bases and J by 3 bases, with 10 bases between. Findings of the study overall: Secondary responses were weaker yet peaked faster, day 5 versus 15. Among primary-vaccination clones, most reappeared after the booster, at 95% to 96% for CD4 and around 91% for CD8.

Generation of TCR cDNA used 5'RACE template switching (which added a universal primer site and UMIs). One entry per CDR3 protein results from TCRdb running MiXCR on the 5' RACE reads. The sample has 300,000 to 350,000 distinct CDR3 sequences, approximately 4.3% seen once. Sample: PBMCs, taken 15 days after the yellow fever booster vaccination. The J gene is TRBJ1-1, the V gene TRBV7-2; D is unclear. The receptor was isolated from a man between 18 and 35 years old who received the YFV17D yellow fever vaccine. The CDR3 spells CASSPSRDTEAFF. In nucleotides, the CDR3 is TGTGCCAGCAGCCCCTCACGGGACACTGAAGCTTTCTTT.